What follows are 32 T cell receptor beta chains derived from one specimen sequenced in a study of T cells in Graves' hyperthyroidism and ophthalmopathy. TCR beta CDR3 sequences were amplified from RNA transcripts. The HTBI primer set served for first-round RT-PCR of the TCR CDR3. A single record per CDR3 protein comes from TCRdb applying MiXCR to the multiplex PCR reads. The data show around 610,000 distinct CDR3 sequences, with approximately 15% seen just once and around 4% held by the top ten. The material sequenced was blood. The receptors were gathered from a middle-aged woman with Graves' ophthalmopathy.

The V call is TRBV6-2 or TRBV6-3, the J call TRBJ1-1; 10 positions match TRBD1. This CDR3 is 15 amino acids long. Germline CDR1 reads MNHEY; CDR2 reads SVGEGT. The trim removed 8 bases at V and 3 bases at J, leaving 9 bases unmatched. The CDR3 DNA reads TGTGCCAGCGGACCGGGACAGGGGTTGGACACTGAAGCTTTCTTT. Translated, it gives CASGPGQGLDTEAFF.

The gene calls are TRBV20-1 and TRBJ2-5; 11 bases are a match to TRBD2. CDR1 and CDR2 from the germline V gene are DFQATT and SNEGSKA (reference sequence). The CDR3 contains 14 residues. V was pared by 4 bases and J by 5 bases, with 6 bases of the junction left unmatched. DNA for the CDR3: TGCAGTGCTACCCCACTAGCGGGAGAGGAGACCCAGTACTTC. Amino acids: CSATPLAGEETQYF.

The V and J genes are TRBV5-6 and TRBJ2-7; TRBD2 agrees at 9 bases. CDR1 SGHDT and CDR2 YYEEEE come from the germline V gene. After removal of 1 base from V and 5 bases from J, the junction contained 10 bases not matched to a gene. This CDR3 region has 16 residues. The CDR3 spells CASSLRGSGSIHEQYF. In DNA, the CDR3 is TGTGCCAGCAGCTTGCGGGGTAGCGGGAGTATCCACGAGCAGTACTTC.

This clonotype has at least ten counts. The rearrangement uses TRBV7-9 and TRBJ1-1; a weak D match, TRBD1 (6 bases). The germline V gene encodes CDR1 SEHNR and CDR2 FQNEAQ (reference sequence). Trimming removed 5 bases from V and 3 bases from J, with 16 bases in between. This CDR3 comprises 15 residues. DNA for the CDR3: TGTGCCAGCAGCCTTACAGGGATGGGGGACACTGAAGCTTTCTTT. It yields the protein CASSLTGMGDTEAFF.

This clonotype was observed many times. As the CDR3 is not closed by the conserved phenylalanine or tryptophan, this likely results from a read error. This chain connects TRBV6-1 to TRBJ1-2; 7 bases align to TRBD1. The V segment lost 8 bases and the J segment 2 bases; nucleotides outside the gene matches: 11. The CDR3 contains 15 residues. The germline CDR1 and CDR2 sequences are MNHNS and SASEGT. CDR3 nucleotides: TGTGCCAGCGGCCAACCCGACAGGGCGAACTATGGCTACACCCTC. Translating gives CASGQPDRANYGYTL.

In this sample, this clonotype turned up many times. V is TRBV10-3 and J is TRBJ1-3, with TRBD1 identical over 7 bases. Germline CDR1 and CDR2: ENHRY and SYGVKD. The CDR3 has 16 amino acids. J gave up 4 bases and V 1 base, and 7 bases lay outside the gene matches. Written as DNA, the CDR3 is TGTGCCATCAGTGAGTTGACAGGGCTGGGAGGAAACACCATATATTTT. Translated: CAISELTGLGGNTIYF.

This clonotype came up many times. J is TRBJ1-6 and V is TRBV28; tentative D call: TRBD1 (6 bases). The CDR3 is 15 residues long. In germline, CDR1 is MDHEN, CDR2 SYDVKM. Trimming removed 6 bases at V and 8 bases at J, with 17 bases between. The chain's CDR3 is CASRSSGAGDSPLHF. The CDR3 nucleotides are TGTGCCAGCAGGTCCTCGGGGGCCGGGGATTCACCCCTCCACTTT.

This clonotype was counted ten times or more. The chain links TRBV27 to TRBJ2-5; D possibly corresponds to TRBD2 (6 bases). The CDR3 contains 17 residues. Germline assignment: CDR1 MNHEY and CDR2 SMNVEV (reference sequence). The V end was cut by 5 bases, the J end by 2 bases, with 21 bases between. CDR3 in amino acids: CASSPDYERKGQETQYF. The DNA of the CDR3 is TGTGCCAGCAGTCCGGACTACGAAAGGAAGGGTCAAGAGACCCAGTACTTC.

This clonotype was recorded a few times. The chain couples TRBV7-9 to TRBJ2-7, with a weak D call TRBD2 (6 bases). The CDR3 loop spans 14 amino acids. Per the germline V gene, CDR1 is SEHNR and CDR2 is FQNEAQ (reference sequence). Trimming pared 2 bases from V and 7 bases from J, leaving 15 bases between. CDR3 sequence: CASSLSRTEGEQYF. The CDR3 nucleotides are TGTGCCAGCAGCTTATCGAGGACGGAGGGAGAGCAGTACTTC.

The rearrangement uses TRBV20-1 and TRBJ2-7; 8 bases map to TRBD2. V gave up 3 bases and J gave up 7 bases; unmatched junction bases: 8. The V gene's germline CDR1 is DFQATT and CDR2 SNEGSKA (reference sequence). The CDR3 extends over 13 amino acids. The CDR3 is CSASSGSLWEQYF. For the CDR3, the DNA is TGCAGTGCTAGCAGCGGGAGTCTGTGGGAGCAGTACTTC.

This clonotype was seen ten or more times. The chain combines TRBV4-3 with TRBJ2-7, with TRBD2 matching 11 bases. Germline V CDR1 and CDR2: LGHNA, YSLEER. The CDR3 length is 16 residues. V was pared by 1 base and J by 0 bases, with 2 bases of the junction left unmatched. CDR3 sequence: CASSQVTSGGSYEQYF. CDR3 bases: TGCGCCAGCAGCCAAGTAACTAGCGGGGGCTCCTACGAGCAGTACTTC.

This chain joins TRBV7-8 and TRBJ2-5; possible D gene TRBD1, 6 bases. With 8 bases removed from V and 5 bases from J, the gap between germline ends came to 12 bases. This CDR3 is 12 amino acids long. Germline assignment: CDR1 SGHVS and CDR2 FQNEAQ. The CDR3 region is CASGGSGETQYF. CDR3 sequence (DNA): TGTGCCAGCGGGGGCTCGGGGGAGACCCAGTACTTC.

V and J are TRBV6-1 and TRBJ2-7; possible D gene TRBD1, 6 bases. V gave up 7 bases and J gave up 0 bases, with 19 bases separating them. The CDR3 sequence is 16 residues long. Germline V gene sequence: CDR1 MNHNS, CDR2 SASEGT. The CDR3 DNA reads TGTGCCAGCACATTATCAGGGGCCTCCAGCTCCTACGAGCAGTACTTC. Its protein is CASTLSGASSSYEQYF.

This clonotype was counted ten times or more. This chain joins TRBV2 and TRBJ1-2; D is undetermined. The CDR3 contains 11 residues. Trimming pared 4 bases from V and 7 bases from J, leaving 7 bases between. Germline assignment: CDR1 SNHLY and CDR2 FYNNEI. The CDR3 spells CASSVASGYTF. The DNA of the CDR3 is TGTGCCAGCAGTGTGGCGTCTGGCTACACCTTC.

This clonotype was counted ten times or more. The genes are TRBV6-5 and TRBJ2-5; 7 bases align to TRBD1. The length of the CDR3 is 16 residues. Per the germline V gene, CDR1 is MNHEY and CDR2 is SVGAGI. The ends lost 3 bases at V and 5 bases at J; junction bases unmatched: 12. CDR3 protein: CASSYGDSLSRETQYF. In DNA, the CDR3 is TGTGCCAGCAGTTATGGGGACAGCCTTTCTAGGGAGACCCAGTACTTC.

There are many counts of this clonotype. The CDR3 DNA reads as TGTGCTAGTGTACAGGGGGCGAGCAATCAGCCCCAGCATTTT. It is translated as CASVQGASNQPQHF. The chain has TRBV12-5 and TRBJ1-5; 9 bases map to TRBD1. After removal of 7 bases from V and 1 base from J, the junction contained 2 bases not matched to a gene. From germline, CDR1 is LGHNT and CDR2 FRNRAP. The CDR3 runs 14 residues.

This rearrangement joins TRBV10-3 to TRBJ2-7; maybe TRBD2 (7 bases). The length of the CDR3 is 14 residues. Between the trimmed V and J ends, which lost 8 bases and 6 bases, there was a span of 20 bases. Germline-derived CDR1 and CDR2 are ENHRY and SYGVKD. The CDR3: CAIHSGLLGGEQYF. CDR3 sequence (DNA): TGTGCCATCCATAGCGGGCTCTTAGGGGGCGAGCAGTACTTC.

This clonotype showed up just a few times. V gene TRBV7-9 combines with J gene TRBJ1-1, with 7 bases fitting TRBD1. The V gene's germline CDR1 is SEHNR and CDR2 FQNEAQ (reference sequence). Trimming at V came to 5 bases and at J to 0 bases, leaving 6 bases not matched to a gene. The CDR3 has 15 residues. CDR3: CASSPQQGVNTEAFF. In nucleotides, the CDR3 is TGTGCCAGCAGCCCACAGCAGGGGGTGAACACTGAAGCTTTCTTT.

This clonotype was seen at least ten times. This chain links TRBV9 with TRBJ1-1; no clear D gene. Trimming stripped 0 bases from V and 3 bases from J, with 9 bases between. CDR1 and CDR2 (germline): SGDLS, YYNGEE. The length of the CDR3 is 14 residues. CDR3 sequence reads: CASSVDLGHTEAFF. Here the CDR3 DNA reads TGTGCCAGCAGCGTAGACCTTGGGCACACTGAAGCTTTCTTT.

This clonotype has ten or more counts. J is TRBJ2-7 and V is TRBV28; the D gene could be TRBD1 or TRBD2 (5 bases each). Looked up from germline, CDR1 is MDHEN and CDR2 is SYDVKM. The CDR3 consists of 15 residues. V lost 6 bases, J lost 4 bases, and 19 bases lay in between. CDR3 sequence (DNA): TGTGCCAGCAGCCCAGGCGGCCGGGGCGTATACGAGCAGTACTTC. Translated, it gives CASSPGGRGVYEQYF.

This clonotype was detected ten times or more. This sequence joins TRBV20-1 and TRBJ1-1; 7 bases are shared with TRBD1. The CDR3 runs to 15 residues. Trimming at V came to 0 bases and at J to 6 bases, leaving 10 bases not matched to a gene. CDR1 and CDR2 from the germline V gene are DFQATT and SNEGSKA (reference sequence). Here the CDR3 DNA reads TGCAGTGCTAGAGAGATTGACAGGGACTCTTCTGAAGCTTTCTTT. This codes for CSAREIDRDSSEAFF.

This clonotype was detected a few times. The rearrangement joins TRBV11-3 to TRBJ2-7; D not certain. Germline CDR1 is SGHNT and CDR2 is YENEEA. V lost 1 base, J lost 2 bases, and 12 bases lay in between. This CDR3 has 15 amino acids. Here the CDR3 DNA reads TGTGCCAGCAGCTTAGGGGCCTCGACCGCCTACGAGCAGTACTTC. It codes for CASSLGASTAYEQYF.

Comments on this clonotype: A clone one base away is much larger, so this may be a read error. Here the CDR3 reads CAISTGTGSYEQYF. CDR3 bases: TGTGCCATCAGCACCGGGACAGGGTCCTACGAGCAGTACTTC. V gene TRBV7-3 combines with J gene TRBJ2-7, with 9 nucleotides matching TRBD1. Germline V gene lookup returns CDR1 SGHTA and CDR2 FQGTGA. The CDR3 runs to 14 residues.

This clonotype was found many times. The chain has TRBV28 and TRBJ2-7, with 8 bases aligning to TRBD2. The J segment lost 4 bases and the V segment lost 7 bases, leaving 3 bases of the junction unmatched. From germline, CDR1 is MDHEN and CDR2 SYDVKM. This CDR3 has 12 amino acids. CDR3 sequence reads: CASNSGIYEQYF. In nucleotides, the CDR3 is TGTGCCAGCAATAGCGGGATTTACGAGCAGTACTTC. Complete variable domain (other parts from reference TRBV28 and TRBJ2-7): DVKVTQSSRYLVKRTGEKVFLECVQDMDHENMFWYRQDPGLGLRLIYFSYDVKMKEKGDIPEGYSVSREKKERFSLILESASTNQTSMYLCASNSGIYEQYFGPGTRLTVT.

This clonotype was seen a single time. At one of its ends the junction is not consistent with the germline gene, which may arise from a read error. The V and J genes are TRBV12-3 or TRBV12-4 and TRBJ2-7; D is perhaps TRBD2 (6 bases). The CDR3 contains 14 residues. DNA for the CDR3: TGTGGCAGCAGTCGCAGCGGGCCTACCTACGAGCAGTACTTC. This codes for CGSSRSGPTYEQYF.

This clonotype was seen ten or more times. V is TRBV27 and J is TRBJ2-3; TRBD1 aligns across 8 bases. The length of the CDR3 is 16 residues. Germline V gene data show CDR1 as MNHEY and CDR2 as SMNVEV (reference sequence). The ends lost 5 bases at V and 2 bases at J; junction bases unmatched: 9. CDR3 nucleotide sequence: TGTGCCAGCAGTCCAGCCGGGACAGGATACACAGATACGCAGTATTTT. Translated: CASSPAGTGYTDTQYF.

The chain couples TRBV6-2 or TRBV6-3 to TRBJ2-7; 9 bases agree with TRBD1. Trimming at V came to 4 bases and at J to 5 bases, leaving 12 bases not matched to a gene. This CDR3 spans 16 amino acids. The germline V gene has CDR1 MNHEY and CDR2 SVGEGT. The CDR3 nucleotides are TGTGCCAGCAGTTGGCTCCCGGGACAGGGTGGAAACGAGCAGTACTTC. This translates into CASSWLPGQGGNEQYF.

This clonotype was observed a single time. The V gene is TRBV2, the J gene TRBJ2-5; D remains ambiguous. The CDR3 is 13 residues long. Trimming took 9 bases from V and 0 from J, leaving 11 bases between them. CDR1 is SNHLY and CDR2 is FYNNEI in the germline V gene. The CDR3 region is CASRLSNQETQYF. The CDR3 DNA reads as TGTGCCAGTAGGCTATCAAACCAAGAGACCCAGTACTTC.

In its sample, this clonotype was seen many times. The chain joins TRBV12-3 or TRBV12-4 to TRBJ2-7, with D possibly TRBD2 on 5 matching bases. The CDR3 runs 11 residues. Between the trimmed V and J ends, which lost 6 bases and 5 bases, there was a span of 8 bases. The CDR3 is CASRGRDEQYF. DNA of the CDR3: TGTGCCAGCAGAGGGAGAGACGAGCAGTACTTC.

J is TRBJ2-2 and V is TRBV6-1; maybe TRBD1 (5 bases). The CDR3 has 15 amino acids. The germline V gene has CDR1 MNHNS and CDR2 SASEGT. V was trimmed by 7 bases and J by 0 bases, leaving 12 bases between them. The CDR3 sequence: CASTLGATNTGELFF. DNA of the CDR3: TGTGCCAGCACCCTTGGGGCTACGAACACCGGGGAGCTGTTTTTT.

In this sample, this clonotype turned up many times. The chain recombines TRBV5-1 with TRBJ2-7; a weak D match, TRBD2 (5 bases). V lost 1 base and J 1 base, leaving 12 bases between the germline ends. Germline-derived CDR1 and CDR2 are SGHRS and YFSETQ. The CDR3 has 15 residues. In DNA form, the CDR3 reads TGCGCCAGCAGCTTGTCCTCGGAGCGGTCCTACGAGCAGTACTTC. The encoded protein is CASSLSSERSYEQYF.

This clonotype was observed at least ten times. This chain uses TRBV7-2 with TRBJ2-5; TRBD1 might be the D (6 bases). Germline CDR1 and CDR2: SGHTA and FQGNSA. The CDR3 has 14 residues. V dropped 5 bases and J dropped 2 bases, with 12 bases sitting between them. DNA for the CDR3: TGTGCCAGCAGCACGGGACATCAACAAGAGACCCAGTACTTC. Translating it yields CASSTGHQQETQYF. The entire variable domain, with the rest obtained from reference TRBV7-2 and TRBJ2-5, is as follows: GAGVSQSPSNKVTEKGKDVELRCDPISGHTALYWYRQSLGQGLEFLIYFQGNSAPDKSGLPSDRFSAERTGGSVSTLTIQRTQQEDSAVYLCASSTGHQQETQYFGPGTRLLVL.